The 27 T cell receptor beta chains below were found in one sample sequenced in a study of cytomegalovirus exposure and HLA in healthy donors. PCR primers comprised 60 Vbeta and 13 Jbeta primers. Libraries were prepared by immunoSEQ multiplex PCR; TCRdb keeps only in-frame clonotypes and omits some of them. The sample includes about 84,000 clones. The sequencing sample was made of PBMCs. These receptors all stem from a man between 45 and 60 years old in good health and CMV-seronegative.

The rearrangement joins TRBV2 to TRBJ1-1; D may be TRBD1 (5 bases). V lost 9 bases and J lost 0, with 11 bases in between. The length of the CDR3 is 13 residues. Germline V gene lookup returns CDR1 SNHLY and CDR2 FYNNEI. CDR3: CARQTEMNTEAFF. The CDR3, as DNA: TGTGCCAGACAGACAGAGATGAACACTGAAGCTTTCTTT.

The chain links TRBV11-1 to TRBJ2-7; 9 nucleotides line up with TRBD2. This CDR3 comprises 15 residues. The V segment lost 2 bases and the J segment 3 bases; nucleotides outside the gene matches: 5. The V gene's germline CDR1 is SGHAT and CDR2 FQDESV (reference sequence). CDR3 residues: CASSLSTSGNYEQYF. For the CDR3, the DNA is TGTGCCAGCAGCTTATCGACTAGCGGAAACTACGAGCAGTACTTC. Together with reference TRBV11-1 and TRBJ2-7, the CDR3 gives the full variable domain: EAEVAQSPRYKITEKSQAVAFWCDPISGHATLYWYRQILGQGPELLVQFQDESVVDDSQLPKDRFSAERLKGVDSTLKIQPAELGDSAMYLCASSLSTSGNYEQYFGPGTRLTVT.

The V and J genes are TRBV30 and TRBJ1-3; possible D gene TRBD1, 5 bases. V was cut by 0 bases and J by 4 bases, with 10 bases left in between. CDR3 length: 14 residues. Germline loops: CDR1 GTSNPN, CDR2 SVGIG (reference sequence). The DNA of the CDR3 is TGTGCCTGGAGTGTAGCTTGGGGCGGAAACACCATATATTTT. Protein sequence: CAWSVAWGGNTIYF.

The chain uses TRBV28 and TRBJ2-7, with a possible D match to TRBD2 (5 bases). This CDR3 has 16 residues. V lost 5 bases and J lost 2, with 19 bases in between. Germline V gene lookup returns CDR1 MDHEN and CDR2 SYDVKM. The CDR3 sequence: CASSPFSGSEAYEQYF. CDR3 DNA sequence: TGTGCCAGCAGTCCTTTTTCGGGGAGCGAAGCCTACGAGCAGTACTTC.

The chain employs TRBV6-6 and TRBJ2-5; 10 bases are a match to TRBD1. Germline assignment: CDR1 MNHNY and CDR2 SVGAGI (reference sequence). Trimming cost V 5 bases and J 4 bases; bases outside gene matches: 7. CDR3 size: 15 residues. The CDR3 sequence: CASSPDRGKAETQYF. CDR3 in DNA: TGTGCCAGCAGTCCGGACAGGGGGAAGGCAGAGACCCAGTACTTC.

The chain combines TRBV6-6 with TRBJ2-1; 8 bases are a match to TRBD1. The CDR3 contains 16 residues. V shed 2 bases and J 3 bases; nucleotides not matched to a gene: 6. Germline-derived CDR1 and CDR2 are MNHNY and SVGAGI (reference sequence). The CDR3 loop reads CASSYRQGRNYNEQFF. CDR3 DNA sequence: TGTGCCAGCAGTTACAGACAGGGGCGGAACTACAATGAGCAGTTCTTC.

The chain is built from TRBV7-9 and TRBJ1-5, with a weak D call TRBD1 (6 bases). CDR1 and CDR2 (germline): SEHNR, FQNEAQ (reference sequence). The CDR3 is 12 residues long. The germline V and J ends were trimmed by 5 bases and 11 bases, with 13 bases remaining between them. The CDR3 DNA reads TGTGCCAGCAGCATAACAAGGGGGACCCAGCATTTT. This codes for CASSITRGTQHF.

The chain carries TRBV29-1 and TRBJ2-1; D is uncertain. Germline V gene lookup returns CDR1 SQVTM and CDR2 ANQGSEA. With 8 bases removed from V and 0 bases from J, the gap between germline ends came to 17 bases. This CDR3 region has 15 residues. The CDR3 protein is CSYVFLGSSYNEQFF. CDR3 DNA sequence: TGCAGCTATGTCTTCCTAGGAAGCTCCTACAATGAGCAGTTCTTC.

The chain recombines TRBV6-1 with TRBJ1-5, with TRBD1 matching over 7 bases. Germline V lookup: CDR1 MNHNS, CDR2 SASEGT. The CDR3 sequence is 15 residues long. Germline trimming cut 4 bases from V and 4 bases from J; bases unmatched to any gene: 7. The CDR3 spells CASSAGTGANQPQHF. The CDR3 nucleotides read TGTGCCAGCAGTGCGGGAACAGGGGCTAATCAGCCCCAGCATTTT.

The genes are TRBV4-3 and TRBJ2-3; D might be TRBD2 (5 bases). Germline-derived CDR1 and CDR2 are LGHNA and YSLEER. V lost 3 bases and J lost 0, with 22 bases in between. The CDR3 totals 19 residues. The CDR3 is CASSHLWLAETTSTDTQYF. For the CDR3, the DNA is TGCGCCAGCAGCCACCTCTGGCTAGCTGAAACTACTAGCACAGATACGCAGTATTTT.

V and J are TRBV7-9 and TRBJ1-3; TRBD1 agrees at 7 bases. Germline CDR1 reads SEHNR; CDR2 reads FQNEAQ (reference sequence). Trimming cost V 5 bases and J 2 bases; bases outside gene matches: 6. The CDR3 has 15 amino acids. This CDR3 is CASSQGTATGNTIYF. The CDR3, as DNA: TGTGCCAGCAGCCAAGGGACAGCTACTGGAAACACCATATATTTT.

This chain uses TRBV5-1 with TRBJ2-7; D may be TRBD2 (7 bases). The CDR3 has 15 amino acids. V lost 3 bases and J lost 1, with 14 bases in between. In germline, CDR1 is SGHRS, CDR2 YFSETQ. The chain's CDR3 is CASSWGGTGSYEQYF. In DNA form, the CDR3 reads TGCGCCAGCAGCTGGGGGGGAACAGGGTCCTACGAGCAGTACTTC.

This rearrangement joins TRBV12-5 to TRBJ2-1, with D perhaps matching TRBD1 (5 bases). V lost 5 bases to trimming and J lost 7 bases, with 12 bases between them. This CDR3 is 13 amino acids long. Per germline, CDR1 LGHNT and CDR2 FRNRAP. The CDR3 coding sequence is TGTGCTAGTGGTCAGCCAGGGTGGAATGAGCAGTTCTTC. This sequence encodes CASGQPGWNEQFF.

This CDR3 is CAWTRRRQVNTEAFF. The CDR3 DNA sequence: TGTGCCTGGACCCGGAGGAGGCAGGTGAACACTGAAGCTTTCTTT. V gene TRBV30 combines with J gene TRBJ1-1; D remains unclear. The CDR3 has 15 amino acids. Germline loops: CDR1 GTSNPN, CDR2 SVGIG (reference sequence). Trimming removed 4 bases from V and 0 bases from J, with 15 bases in between. Drawing the rest from reference TRBV30 and TRBJ1-1, the complete variable domain is SQTIHQWPATLVQPVGSPLSLECTVEGTSNPNLYWYRQAAGRGLQLLFYSVGIGQISSEVPQNLSASRPQDRQFILSSKKLLLSDSGFYLCAWTRRRQVNTEAFFGQGTRLTVV.

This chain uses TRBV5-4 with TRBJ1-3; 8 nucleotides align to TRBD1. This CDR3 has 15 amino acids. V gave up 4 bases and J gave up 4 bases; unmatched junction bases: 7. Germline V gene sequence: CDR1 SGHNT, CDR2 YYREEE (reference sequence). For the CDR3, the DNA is TGTGCCAGCAGCCCCGGACAGGGTCGAGGAAACACCATATATTTT. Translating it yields CASSPGQGRGNTIYF.

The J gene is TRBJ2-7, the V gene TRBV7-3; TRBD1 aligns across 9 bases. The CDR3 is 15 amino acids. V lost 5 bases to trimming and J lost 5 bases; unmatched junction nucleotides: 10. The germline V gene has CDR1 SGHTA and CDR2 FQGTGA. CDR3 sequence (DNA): TGTGCCAGCAGCGTTGACAGGGGGAGGAAGAACGAGCAGTACTTC. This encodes CASSVDRGRKNEQYF. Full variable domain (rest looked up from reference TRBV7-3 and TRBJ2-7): GAGVSQTPSNKVTEKGKYVELRCDPISGHTALYWYRQSLGQGPEFLIYFQGTGAADDSGLPNDRFFAVRPEGSVSTLKIQRTERGDSAVYLCASSVDRGRKNEQYFGPGTRLTVT.

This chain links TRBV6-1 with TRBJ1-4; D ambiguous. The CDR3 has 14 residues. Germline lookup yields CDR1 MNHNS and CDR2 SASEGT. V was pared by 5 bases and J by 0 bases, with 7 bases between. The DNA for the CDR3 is TGTGCCAGCAGTACCGGGACAACTAATGAAAAACTGTTTTTT. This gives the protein CASSTGTTNEKLFF.

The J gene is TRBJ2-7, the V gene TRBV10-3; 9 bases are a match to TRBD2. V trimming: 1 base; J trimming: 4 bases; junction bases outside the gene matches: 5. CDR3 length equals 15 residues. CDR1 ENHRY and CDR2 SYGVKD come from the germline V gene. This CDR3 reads CAISEFLAGMYEQYF. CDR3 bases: TGTGCCATCAGTGAGTTTCTAGCGGGGATGTACGAGCAGTACTTC.

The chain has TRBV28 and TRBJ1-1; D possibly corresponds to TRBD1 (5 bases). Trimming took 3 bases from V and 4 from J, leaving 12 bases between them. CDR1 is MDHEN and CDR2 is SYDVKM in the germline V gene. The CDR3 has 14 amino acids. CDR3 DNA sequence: TGTGCCAGCAGTTTTTATATTCAGGGCACTGAAGCTTTCTTT. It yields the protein CASSFYIQGTEAFF.

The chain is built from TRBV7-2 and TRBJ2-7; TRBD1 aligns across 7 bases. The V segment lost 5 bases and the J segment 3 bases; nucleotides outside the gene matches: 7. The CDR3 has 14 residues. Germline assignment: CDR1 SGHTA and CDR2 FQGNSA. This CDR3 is CASSKDRRNYEQYF. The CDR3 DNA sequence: TGTGCCAGCAGCAAGGACAGGCGAAACTACGAGCAGTACTTC.

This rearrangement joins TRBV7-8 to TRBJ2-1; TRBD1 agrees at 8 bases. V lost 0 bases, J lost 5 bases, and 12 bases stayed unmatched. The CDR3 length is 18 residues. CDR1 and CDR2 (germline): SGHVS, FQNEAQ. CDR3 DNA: TGTGCCAGCAGCTTAGCAGTACAGGGGGTTTTCCCTAACAATGAGCAGTTCTTC. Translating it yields CASSLAVQGVFPNNEQFF.

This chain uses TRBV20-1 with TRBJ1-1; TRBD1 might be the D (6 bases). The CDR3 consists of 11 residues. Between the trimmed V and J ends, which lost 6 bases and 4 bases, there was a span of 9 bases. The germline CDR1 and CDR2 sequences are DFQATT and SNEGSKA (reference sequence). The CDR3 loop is CSATGGTEAFF. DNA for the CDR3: TGCAGTGCGACAGGAGGCACTGAAGCTTTCTTT.

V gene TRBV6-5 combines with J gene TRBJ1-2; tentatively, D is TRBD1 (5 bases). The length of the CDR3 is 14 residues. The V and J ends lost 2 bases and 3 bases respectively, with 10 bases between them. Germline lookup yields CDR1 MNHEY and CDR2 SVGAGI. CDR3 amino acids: CASSYRGADYGYTF. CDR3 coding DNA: TGTGCCAGCAGTTACCGTGGGGCTGACTATGGCTACACCTTC.

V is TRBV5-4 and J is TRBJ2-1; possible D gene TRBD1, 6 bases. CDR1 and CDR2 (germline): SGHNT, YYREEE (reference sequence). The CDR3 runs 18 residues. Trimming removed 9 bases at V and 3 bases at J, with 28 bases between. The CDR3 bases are TGTGCCATCTTCCCCAGAGAGGGGACGGGACACATCTACAATGAGCAGTTCTTC. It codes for CAIFPREGTGHIYNEQFF.

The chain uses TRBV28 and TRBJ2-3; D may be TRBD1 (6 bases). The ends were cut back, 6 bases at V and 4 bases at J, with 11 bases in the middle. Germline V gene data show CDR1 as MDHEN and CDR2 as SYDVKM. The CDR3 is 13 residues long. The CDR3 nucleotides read TGTGCCAGCAGCGTACAGGGTGCAGATACGCAGTATTTT. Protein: CASSVQGADTQYF.

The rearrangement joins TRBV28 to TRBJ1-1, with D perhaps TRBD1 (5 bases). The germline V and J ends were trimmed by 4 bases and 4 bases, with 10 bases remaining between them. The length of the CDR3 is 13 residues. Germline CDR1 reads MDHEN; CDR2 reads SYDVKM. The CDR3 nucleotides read TGTGCCAGCAGTTCCGGGGGGACCACTGAAGCTTTCTTT. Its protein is CASSSGGTTEAFF.

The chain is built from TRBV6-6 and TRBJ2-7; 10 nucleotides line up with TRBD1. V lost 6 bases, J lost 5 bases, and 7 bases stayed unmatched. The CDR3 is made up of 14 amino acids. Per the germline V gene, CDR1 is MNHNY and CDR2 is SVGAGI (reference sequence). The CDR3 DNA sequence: TGTGCCAGCAGGTTCGGGACAGGGGACCACGAGCAGTACTTC. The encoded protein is CASRFGTGDHEQYF.